This record covers a single T cell receptor beta chain. This entry comes from a study of T cell clusters in autoimmune cytopenias. TRB was amplified from roughly 250 ng of peripheral blood genomic DNA per sample. TRB rearrangements were amplified by touch-down multiplex PCR with mixed TRB-A/B primers. No DNA is given; TCRdb re-called the multiplex PCR reads and lists each CDR3 protein once. This sample's table reports some 6,100 distinct CDR3 sequences. The CDR3 is made up of 15 amino acids. Germline lookup yields CDR1 LNHNV and CDR2 YYDKDF (reference sequence). These data also formed part of another study, on T cell repertoires in aging, cancer and after chemotherapy. According to that study: About 8.8 million TCR reads were in the whole dataset. Compared with age-matched healthy donors, untreated hematological or solid cancer patients showed higher blood TCR clonality.

The V gene is TRBV15, the J gene TRBJ1-1; the D call from TCRdb, TRBD1, cannot be confirmed without DNA. Sequenced: peripheral blood. The TCR was taken from a human donor in good health. The CDR3 loop is CATSTGSPSNTEAFF.